This T cell receptor beta chain was retrieved from a study of blood T cell repertoires in COVID-19. Study information: Both acute and convalescent COVID-19 samples were obtained from the United States, Italy and Spain. T cells, B-cell-depleted T cells, or PBMCs supplied cDNA or gDNA.

In the original processing: Estimated nucleated cell counts came from reference gene primer amplification. Sequenced by immunoSEQ multiplex PCR; TCRdb stores in-frame clones only, minus some. The V and J calls and clone size are taken from that table; D and trimming were inferred from the DNA. Of roughly 200,000 clones listed, roughly 77% are singletons. Enrolled during active infection, Seattle patients were then followed longitudinally. V dropped 6 bases and J dropped 5; count of bases not matched to a gene: 7. Germline values: CDR1 SGHAT, CDR2 FQDESV (reference sequence). The CDR3 loop spans 14 amino acids. This clone was picked up one time.

The chain carries TRBV11-1 and TRBJ2-5; TRBD2 agrees at 9 bases. Sequences were obtained from peripheral blood. This receptor was taken from an elderly woman with COVID-19, enrolled during active disease. CDR3 sequence: CASSSSGRWETQYF. In nucleotides, the CDR3 is TGTGCCAGCAGTAGTAGCGGGAGATGGGAGACCCAGTACTTC.